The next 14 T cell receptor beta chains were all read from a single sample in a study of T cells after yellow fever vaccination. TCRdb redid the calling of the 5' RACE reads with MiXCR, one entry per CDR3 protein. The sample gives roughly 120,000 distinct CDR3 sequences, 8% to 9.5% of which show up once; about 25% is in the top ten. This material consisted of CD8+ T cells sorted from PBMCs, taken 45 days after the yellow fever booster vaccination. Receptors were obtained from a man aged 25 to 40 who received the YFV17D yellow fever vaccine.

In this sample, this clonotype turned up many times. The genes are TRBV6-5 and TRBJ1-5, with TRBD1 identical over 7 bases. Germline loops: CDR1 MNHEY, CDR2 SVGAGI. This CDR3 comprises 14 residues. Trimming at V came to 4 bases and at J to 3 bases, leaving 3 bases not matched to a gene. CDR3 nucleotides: TGTGCCAGCAGTTCGACAGGGTACAATCAGCCCCAGCATTTT. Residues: CASSSTGYNQPQHF.

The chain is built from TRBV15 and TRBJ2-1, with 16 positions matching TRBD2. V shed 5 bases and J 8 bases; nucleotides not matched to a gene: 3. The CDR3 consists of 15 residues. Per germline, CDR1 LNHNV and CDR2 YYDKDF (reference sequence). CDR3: CATSPGTSGRDEQFF. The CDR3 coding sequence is TGTGCCACCAGCCCCGGGACTAGCGGGAGGGATGAGCAGTTCTTC.

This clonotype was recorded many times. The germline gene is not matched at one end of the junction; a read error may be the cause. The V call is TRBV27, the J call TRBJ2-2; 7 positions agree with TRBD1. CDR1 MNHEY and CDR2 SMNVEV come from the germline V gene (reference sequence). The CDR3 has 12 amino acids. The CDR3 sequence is CATTGNPGELFF. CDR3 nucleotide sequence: TGTGCCACGACAGGGAACCCCGGGGAGCTGTTTTTT.

The chain's CDR3 is CASSQGLAGGPNTGELFF. As DNA, the CDR3 is TGTGCCAGCAGCCAAGGACTAGCGGGAGGCCCGAACACCGGGGAGCTGTTTTTT. The chain uses TRBV7-6 and TRBJ2-2; 14 bases fit TRBD2. V lost 5 bases, J lost 0 bases, and 5 bases stayed unmatched. The CDR3 length is 18 residues. Germline loops: CDR1 SGHVS, CDR2 FNYEAQ.

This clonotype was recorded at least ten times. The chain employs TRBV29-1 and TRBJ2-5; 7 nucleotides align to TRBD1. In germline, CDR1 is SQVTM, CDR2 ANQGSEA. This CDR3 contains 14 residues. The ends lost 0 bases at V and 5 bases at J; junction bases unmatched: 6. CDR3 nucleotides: TGCAGCGTTGAAGATCACAGGGGACCGGAGACCCAGTACTTC. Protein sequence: CSVEDHRGPETQYF.

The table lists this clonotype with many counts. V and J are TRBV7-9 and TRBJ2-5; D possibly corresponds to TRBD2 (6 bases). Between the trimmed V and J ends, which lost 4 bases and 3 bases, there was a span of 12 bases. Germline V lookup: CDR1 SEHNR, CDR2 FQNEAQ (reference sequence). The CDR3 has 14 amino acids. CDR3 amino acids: CASSSLASKETQYF. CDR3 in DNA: TGTGCCAGCAGCTCACTAGCTTCGAAAGAGACCCAGTACTTC.

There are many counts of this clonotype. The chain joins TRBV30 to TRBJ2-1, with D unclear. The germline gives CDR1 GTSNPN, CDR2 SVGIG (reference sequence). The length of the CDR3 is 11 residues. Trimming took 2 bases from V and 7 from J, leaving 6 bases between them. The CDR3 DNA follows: TGTGCCTGGAGTCGTTCTAATGAGCAGTTCTTC. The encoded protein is CAWSRSNEQFF.

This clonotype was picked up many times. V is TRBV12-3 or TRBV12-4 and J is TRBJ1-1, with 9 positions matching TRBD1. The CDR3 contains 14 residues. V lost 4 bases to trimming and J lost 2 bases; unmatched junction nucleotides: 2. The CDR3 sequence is CASSYTGGNTEAFF. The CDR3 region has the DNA TGTGCCAGCAGTTATACAGGGGGCAACACTGAAGCTTTCTTT.

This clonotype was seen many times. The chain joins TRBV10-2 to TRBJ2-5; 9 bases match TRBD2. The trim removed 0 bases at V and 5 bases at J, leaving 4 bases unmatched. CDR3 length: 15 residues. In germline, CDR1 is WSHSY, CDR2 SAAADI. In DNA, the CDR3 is TGCGCCAGCAGTGAGTCGGGTAGCGGGAGCGAGACCCAGTACTTC. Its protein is CASSESGSGSETQYF.

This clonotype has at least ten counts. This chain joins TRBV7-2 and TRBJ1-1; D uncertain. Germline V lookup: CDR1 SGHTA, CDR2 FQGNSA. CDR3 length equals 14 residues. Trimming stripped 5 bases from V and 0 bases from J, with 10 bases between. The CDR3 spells CASSPRPMNTEAFF. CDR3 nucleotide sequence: TGTGCCAGCAGCCCTCGCCCGATGAACACTGAAGCTTTCTTT.

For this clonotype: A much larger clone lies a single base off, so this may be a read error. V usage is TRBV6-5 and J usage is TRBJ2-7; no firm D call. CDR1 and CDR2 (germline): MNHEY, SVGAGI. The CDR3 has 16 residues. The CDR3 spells CASSYSARYLGYVQYF. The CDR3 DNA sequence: TGTGCCAGCAGTTACTCGGCCCGGTACCTCGGGTACGTGCAGTACTTC.

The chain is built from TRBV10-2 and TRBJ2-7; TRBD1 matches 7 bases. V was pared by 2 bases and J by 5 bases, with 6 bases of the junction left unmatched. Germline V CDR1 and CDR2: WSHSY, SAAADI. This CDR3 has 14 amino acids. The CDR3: CASSEDRVDDEQYF. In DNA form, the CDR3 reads TGCGCCAGCAGTGAGGACAGGGTAGATGACGAGCAGTACTTC.

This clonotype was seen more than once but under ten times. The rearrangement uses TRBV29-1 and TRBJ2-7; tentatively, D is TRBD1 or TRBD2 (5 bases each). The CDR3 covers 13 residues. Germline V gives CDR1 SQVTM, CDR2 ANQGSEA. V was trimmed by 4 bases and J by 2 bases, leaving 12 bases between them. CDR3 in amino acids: CSVVEGHTYEQYF. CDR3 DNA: TGCAGCGTTGTAGAGGGGCATACCTACGAGCAGTACTTC.

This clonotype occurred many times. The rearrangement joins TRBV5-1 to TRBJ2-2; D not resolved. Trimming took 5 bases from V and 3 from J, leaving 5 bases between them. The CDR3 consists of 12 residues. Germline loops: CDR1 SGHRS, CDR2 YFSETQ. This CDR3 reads CASSWDTGELFF. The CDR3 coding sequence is TGCGCCAGCAGTTGGGACACCGGGGAGCTGTTTTTT.